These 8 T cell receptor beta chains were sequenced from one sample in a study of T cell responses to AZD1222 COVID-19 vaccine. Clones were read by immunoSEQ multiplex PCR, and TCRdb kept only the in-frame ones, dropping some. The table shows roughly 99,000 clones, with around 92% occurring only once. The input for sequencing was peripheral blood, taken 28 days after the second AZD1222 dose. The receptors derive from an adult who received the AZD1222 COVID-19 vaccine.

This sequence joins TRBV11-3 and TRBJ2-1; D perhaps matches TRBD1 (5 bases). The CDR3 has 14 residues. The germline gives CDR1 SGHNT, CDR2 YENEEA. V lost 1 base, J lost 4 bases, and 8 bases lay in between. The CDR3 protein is CASSLGGKYNEQFF. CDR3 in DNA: TGTGCCAGCAGCTTAGGGGGCAAGTACAATGAGCAGTTCTTC.

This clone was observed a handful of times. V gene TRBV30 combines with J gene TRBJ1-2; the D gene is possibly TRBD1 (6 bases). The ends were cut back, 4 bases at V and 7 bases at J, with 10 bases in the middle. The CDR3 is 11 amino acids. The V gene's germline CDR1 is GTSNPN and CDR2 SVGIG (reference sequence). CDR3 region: CAWTLGGGYTF. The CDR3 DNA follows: TGTGCCTGGACCCTAGGGGGTGGCTACACCTTC.

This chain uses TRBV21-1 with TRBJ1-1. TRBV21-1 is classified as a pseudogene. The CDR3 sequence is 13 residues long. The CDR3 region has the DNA TGTGCCAGCAGCCTGGGGTCGAGGCCTGAAGCTTTCTTT. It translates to CASSLGSRPEAFF.

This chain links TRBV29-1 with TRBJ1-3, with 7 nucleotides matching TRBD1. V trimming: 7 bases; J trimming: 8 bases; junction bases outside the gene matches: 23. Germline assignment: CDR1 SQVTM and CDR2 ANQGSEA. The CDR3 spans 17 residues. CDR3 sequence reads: CSAKGTGQDLWGDTIYF. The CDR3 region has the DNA TGCAGCGCCAAAGGGACCGGACAGGACCTCTGGGGCGACACCATATATTTT.

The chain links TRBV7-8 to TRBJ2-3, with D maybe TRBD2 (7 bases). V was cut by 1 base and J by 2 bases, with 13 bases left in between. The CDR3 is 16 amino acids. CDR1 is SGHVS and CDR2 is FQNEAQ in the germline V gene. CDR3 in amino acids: CASSLVRGGDTDTQYF. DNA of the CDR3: TGTGCCAGCAGCTTAGTTAGGGGGGGGGACACAGATACGCAGTATTTT.

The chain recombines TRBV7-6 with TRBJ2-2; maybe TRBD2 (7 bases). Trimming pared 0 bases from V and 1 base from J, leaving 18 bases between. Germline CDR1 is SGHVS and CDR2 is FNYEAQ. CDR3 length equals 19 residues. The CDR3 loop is CASSLAPPGGIMNTGELFF. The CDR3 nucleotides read TGTGCCAGCAGCTTAGCCCCTCCGGGGGGCATAATGAACACCGGGGAGCTGTTTTTT.

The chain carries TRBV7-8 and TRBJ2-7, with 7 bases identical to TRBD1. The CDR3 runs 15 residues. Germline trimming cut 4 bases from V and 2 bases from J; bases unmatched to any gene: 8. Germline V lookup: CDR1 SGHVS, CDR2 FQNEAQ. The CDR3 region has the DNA TGTGCCAGCAGCTCCACTAGACAGGGAACCTACGAGCAGTACTTC. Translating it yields CASSSTRQGTYEQYF.

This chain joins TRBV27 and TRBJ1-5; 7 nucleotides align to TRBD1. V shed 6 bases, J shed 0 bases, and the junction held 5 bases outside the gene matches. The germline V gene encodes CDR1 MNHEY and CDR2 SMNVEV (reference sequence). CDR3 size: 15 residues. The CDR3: CASSRDSYSNQPQHF. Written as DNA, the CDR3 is TGTGCCAGCAGCCGGGACAGCTATAGCAATCAGCCCCAGCATTTT.